Here is one T cell receptor (beta chain) with its context. Original processing notes: Quantification of nucleated cells was approximated via reference gene primer amplification. Some clones are missing from TCRdb's copy, which holds only in-frame ones; the method was immunoSEQ multiplex PCR. The DNA was the basis for D and trimming; V, J and clone size are from that table. The sample includes about 130,000 clones, approximately 81% seen only once; the top ten take over 1.1%. These data belong to a study of blood T cell repertoires in COVID-19. Overall study context: The United States, Italy and Spain supplied acute and convalescent COVID-19 samples. Nucleic acid was either cDNA or gDNA, and it came from T cells, B-cell-depleted T cells, or PBMCs.

V lost 0 bases, J lost 4 bases, and 7 bases stayed unmatched. Per germline, CDR1 SGHNT and CDR2 YENEEA. The CDR3 sequence is 17 residues long. J is TRBJ2-1 and V is TRBV11-3; TRBD1 agrees at 9 bases. The receptor comes from a man aged 55 to 70 with acute or convalescent COVID-19. Sequencing was done on a sample of peripheral blood. The CDR3 loop is CASSLESVGQGYNEQFF. The CDR3, as DNA: TGTGCCAGCAGCTTAGAATCTGTAGGACAGGGGTACAATGAGCAGTTCTTC.